The next 29 T cell receptor beta chains were all read from a single sample in a study of vaccination effects on CD4 cells after COVID-19. Their antigen targets remain unknown. The protocol was immunoSEQ multiplex PCR, while the TCRdb copy is restricted to in-frame clones and leaves out a portion. The data contain about 45,000 clones, around 70% of them singletons. Isolation of CD4+ T cells took place after nine to ten days of culture. Sequenced material: CD4+ T cells from PBMCs cultured without peptide, taken before COVID-19 vaccination. The receptor source for this set is a human donor who had a prior SARS-CoV-2 infection.

V usage is TRBV5-1 and J usage is TRBJ2-1; D might be TRBD1 (8 bases). Germline V lookup: CDR1 SGHRS, CDR2 YFSETQ. Trimming removed 4 bases at V and 5 bases at J, with 16 bases between. This CDR3 spans 15 amino acids. In DNA form, the CDR3 reads TGCGCCAGCAGCAGCGGGACAGGTAGAGACAATGAGCAGTTCTTC. Translating gives CASSSGTGRDNEQFF.

This clone was observed a handful of times. The V gene is TRBV20-1, the J gene TRBJ2-1, with D hard to call. This CDR3 has 11 amino acids. The germline CDR1 and CDR2 sequences are DFQATT and SNEGSKA (reference sequence). The V end was cut by 5 bases, the J end by 8 bases, with 10 bases between. This CDR3 is CSAEYRHEQFF. CDR3 nucleotides: TGCAGTGCTGAGTATCGGCATGAGCAGTTCTTC.

The rearrangement joins TRBV15 to TRBJ1-5, with D perhaps TRBD1 (5 bases). Germline CDR1 LNHNV, CDR2 YYDKDF (reference sequence). The CDR3 runs 16 residues. Trimming stripped 3 bases from V and 5 bases from J, with 17 bases between. The CDR3 reads CATSSIRGGDYQPQHF. CDR3 coding DNA: TGTGCCACCAGCAGTATAAGGGGAGGGGACTATCAGCCCCAGCATTTT.

The V call is TRBV2, the J call TRBJ2-6, with 9 bases fitting TRBD1. Germline V gene data show CDR1 as SNHLY and CDR2 as FYNNEI. The V gene end was trimmed by 6 bases and the J gene end by 5 bases; junction bases not matched to a gene: 5. This CDR3 contains 15 residues. The CDR3 nucleotides read TGTGCCAGCAGGGACAGGGGTTCGTGGGCCAACGTCCTGACTTTC. This translates into CASRDRGSWANVLTF.

The chain employs TRBV11-3 and TRBJ2-5; unclear D gene. CDR3 length equals 16 residues. V lost 0 bases and J lost 5, with 16 bases in between. From germline, CDR1 is SGHNT and CDR2 YENEEA. The CDR3 loop is CASSLDFYDGRETQYF. The CDR3 bases are TGTGCCAGCAGCTTAGACTTTTACGACGGGCGGGAGACCCAGTACTTC.

This clone was seen only a few times. Here the CDR3 DNA reads TGCGCCAGCAGCCTCGGACTAGCGACTACTCACTCCTACAATGAGCAGTTCTTC. Encoded protein: CASSLGLATTHSYNEQFF. The rearrangement uses TRBV5-1 and TRBJ2-1, with TRBD2 matching over 9 bases. Germline assignment: CDR1 SGHRS and CDR2 YFSETQ. The V gene end was trimmed by 4 bases and the J gene end by 0 bases; junction bases not matched to a gene: 11. The CDR3 contains 18 residues.

The rearrangement links TRBV5-1 to TRBJ2-2; the D gene is possibly TRBD2 (6 bases). CDR1 SGHRS and CDR2 YFSETQ come from the germline V gene. Trimming shortened V by 7 bases and J by 3 bases, and 16 bases separated the two germline ends. This CDR3 contains 15 residues. The CDR3 region is CASGLGGTDTGELFF. The CDR3 DNA reads as TGCGCCAGCGGACTGGGGGGTACGGACACCGGGGAGCTGTTTTTT.

The V call is TRBV6-1, the J call TRBJ1-1; D gene uncertain. V was pared by 0 bases and J by 3 bases, with 8 bases between. The CDR3 contains 14 residues. Per the germline V gene, CDR1 is MNHNS and CDR2 is SASEGT. The CDR3 sequence: CASSEARRDTEAFF. CDR3 in DNA: TGTGCCAGCAGTGAAGCGCGACGAGACACTGAAGCTTTCTTT.

The genes are TRBV15 and TRBJ1-4; TRBD1 agrees at 9 bases. The CDR3 contains 14 residues. J gave up 3 bases and V 6 bases, and 2 bases lay outside the gene matches. The germline gives CDR1 LNHNV, CDR2 YYDKDF (reference sequence). The CDR3 DNA sequence: TGTGCCACCAGTAGACAGGGGGCTAATGAAAAACTGTTTTTT. It specifies CATSRQGANEKLFF. Together with reference TRBV15 and TRBJ1-4, the CDR3 gives the full variable domain: DAMVIQNPRYQVTQFGKPVTLSCSQTLNHNVMYWYQQKSSQAPKLLFHYYDKDFNNEADTPDNFQSRRPNTSFCFLDIRSPGLGDTAMYLCATSRQGANEKLFFGSGTQLSVL.

By share, this clone counts as medium-sized. The chain combines TRBV30 with TRBJ1-3; D remains ambiguous. V was cut by 0 bases and J by 0 bases, with 3 bases left in between. CDR1 and CDR2 (germline): GTSNPN, SVGIG (reference sequence). The CDR3 has 13 amino acids. The CDR3 DNA is TGTGCCTGGAGTGTCACCTCTGGAAACACCATATATTTT. Amino acids: CAWSVTSGNTIYF.

For the CDR3, the DNA is TGCGCCAGCAGCTTGGGCAGTTCGAACACCGGGGAGCTGTTTTTT. This codes for CASSLGSSNTGELFF. The gene calls are TRBV5-1 and TRBJ2-2, with unresolved D. Trimming removed 0 bases at V and 0 bases at J, with 6 bases between. Per the germline V gene, CDR1 is SGHRS and CDR2 is YFSETQ. This CDR3 contains 15 residues.

Only a few counts were recorded for this clone. The chain couples TRBV7-6 to TRBJ2-1; 12 bases match TRBD2. The CDR3 covers 18 residues. Trimming cost V 5 bases and J 5 bases; bases outside gene matches: 13. Germline values: CDR1 SGHVS, CDR2 FNYEAQ. CDR3: CASSNLWSLAGGDNEQFF. The CDR3, as DNA: TGTGCCAGCAGCAATTTATGGTCCCTAGCGGGGGGGGACAATGAGCAGTTCTTC.

J is TRBJ1-4 and V is TRBV19; D not certain. The germline V gene encodes CDR1 LNHDA and CDR2 SQIVND (reference sequence). CDR3 size: 15 residues. The V gene lost 5 bases and the J gene lost 5 bases, with 15 bases spanning the gap. The chain's CDR3 is CASSYQRSPNEKLFF. The CDR3 DNA sequence: TGTGCCAGTAGTTACCAGAGATCTCCGAATGAAAAACTGTTTTTT.

The rearrangement joins TRBV19 to TRBJ2-3; D might be TRBD1 (6 bases). The germline CDR1 and CDR2 sequences are LNHDA and SQIVND (reference sequence). The CDR3 consists of 16 residues. The ends were cut back, 8 bases at V and 0 bases at J, with 18 bases in the middle. The CDR3: CASSVWLGQSTDTQYF. The CDR3 DNA reads TGTGCCAGTTCGGTTTGGCTCGGACAGAGCACAGATACGCAGTATTTT.

The chain uses TRBV12-3 or TRBV12-4 and TRBJ1-4, with D possibly TRBD1 on 6 matching bases. The CDR3 has 13 residues. V lost 6 bases and J 8 bases, leaving 13 bases between the germline ends. The CDR3 nucleotides are TGTGCCAGCAGCATACAGGGAGGCGAAAAACTGTTTTTT. Its protein product is CASSIQGGEKLFF.

This clone appeared a few times. The chain links TRBV7-9 to TRBJ2-7; 8 nucleotides agree with TRBD1. Trimming removed 6 bases from V and 7 bases from J; junction bases left unmatched: 11. Per germline, CDR1 SEHNR and CDR2 FQNEAQ (reference sequence). This CDR3 is built from 14 residues. CDR3 DNA: TGTGCCAGCAGTTGGGACAGGTGGTCCTTTGAGCAGTACTTC. Protein sequence: CASSWDRWSFEQYF.

The sample holds a few counts of this clone. The V call is TRBV29-1, the J call TRBJ1-4; no clear D gene. The CDR3 consists of 12 residues. Deletions cut 6 bases from V and 8 bases from J, with 13 bases between. Germline loops: CDR1 SQVTM, CDR2 ANQGSEA. The CDR3 here is CSVQEGREKLFF. CDR3 sequence (DNA): TGCAGCGTCCAGGAGGGCCGAGAAAAACTGTTTTTT.

As DNA, the CDR3 is TGTGCCAGCAGCTTAGGGGGACCCTTCCAAGAGACCCAGTACTTC. It specifies CASSLGGPFQETQYF. The chain has TRBV7-2 and TRBJ2-5, with D possibly being TRBD1 or TRBD2 (5 bases each). This CDR3 region has 15 residues. CDR1 is SGHTA, CDR2 FQGNSA, per germline. Trimming stripped 1 base from V and 1 base from J, with 10 bases between.

This clone occurred once. The DNA for the CDR3 is TGTGCCAGCAGCTTCCTCGGGCTAGCGGGGGGGGTTGGTGAGCAGTTCTTC. It translates to CASSFLGLAGGVGEQFF. This chain uses TRBV9 with TRBJ2-1; 12 bases map to TRBD2. V lost 4 bases, J lost 9 bases, and 14 bases stayed unmatched. The length of the CDR3 is 17 residues. Germline V CDR1 and CDR2: SGDLS, YYNGEE. The full variable domain, completed using reference TRBV9 and TRBJ2-1, is DSGVTQTPKHLITATGQRVTLRCSPRSGDLSVYWYQQSLDQGLQFLIQYYNGEERAKGNILERFSAQQFPDLHSELNLSSLELGDSALYFCASSFLGLAGGVGEQFFGPGTRLTVL.

The sample holds a few counts of this clone. V and J are TRBV9 and TRBJ2-1; D gene uncertain. Trimming stripped 1 base from V and 3 bases from J, with 11 bases between. This CDR3 contains 15 residues. The germline V gene has CDR1 SGDLS and CDR2 YYNGEE. DNA for the CDR3: TGTGCCAGCAGCGTAAGGGTGGAGAACTACAATGAGCAGTTCTTC. Its translation: CASSVRVENYNEQFF.

The V gene is TRBV27, the J gene TRBJ2-1; no clear D gene. CDR3 length equals 10 residues. Germline values: CDR1 MNHEY, CDR2 SMNVEV (reference sequence). The V gene lost 2 bases and the J gene lost 7 bases, with 0 bases spanning the gap. CDR3 sequence: CASSLNEQFF. For the CDR3, the DNA is TGTGCCAGCAGTTTAAATGAGCAGTTCTTC.

This clone was picked up a small number of times. The CDR3 DNA is TGTGCCAGCAGTGACAGGAACACTGAAGCTTTCTTT. It yields the protein CASSDRNTEAFF. This chain connects TRBV6-1 to TRBJ1-1; unclear D gene. Trimming left V 3 bases short and J 1 base short, with 3 bases between. This CDR3 has 12 residues. From germline, CDR1 is MNHNS and CDR2 SASEGT.

The V and J genes are TRBV7-9 and TRBJ2-2; 8 nucleotides align to TRBD2. CDR1 is SEHNR and CDR2 is FQNEAQ in the germline V gene (reference sequence). The CDR3 length is 16 residues. V trimming: 7 bases; J trimming: 0 bases; junction bases outside the gene matches: 7. CDR3 in amino acids: CASTGGPISNTGELFF. The CDR3 DNA sequence: TGTGCCAGCACGGGAGGGCCAATTTCGAACACCGGGGAGCTGTTTTTT. Filled out from reference TRBV7-9 and TRBJ2-2, the complete variable domain reads DTGVSQNPRHKITKRGQNVTFRCDPISEHNRLYWYRQTLGQGPEFLTYFQNEAQLEKSRLLSDRFSAERPKGSFSTLEIQRTEQGDSAMYLCASTGGPISNTGELFFGEGSRLTVL.

V and J are TRBV15 and TRBJ2-5; tentative D call: TRBD2 (6 bases). CDR1 is LNHNV, CDR2 YYDKDF, per germline (reference sequence). V dropped 3 bases and J dropped 5 bases, with 16 bases sitting between them. The CDR3 has 15 residues. As DNA, the CDR3 is TGTGCCACCAGCAGGGGCGGGGTAGTAGACGAGACCCAGTACTTC. It specifies CATSRGGVVDETQYF.

V is TRBV25-1 and J is TRBJ1-3; D may be TRBD1 (5 bases). The CDR3 covers 13 residues. Germline V lookup: CDR1 MGHDK, CDR2 SYGVNS. V lost 5 bases, J lost 3 bases, and 8 bases lay in between. As DNA, the CDR3 is TGTGCCAGCAGTTGGCAGGGTGGAAACACCATATATTTT. Its protein is CASSWQGGNTIYF.

V usage is TRBV2 and J usage is TRBJ1-6; 7 bases line up with TRBD1. The CDR3 spans 14 residues. Germline-derived CDR1 and CDR2 are SNHLY and FYNNEI. The ends lost 7 bases at V and 13 bases at J; junction bases unmatched: 13. The CDR3 DNA reads TGTGCCAGCAAGGGGGACAGCTCCAACTTCCCCCTCCACTTT. It specifies CASKGDSSNFPLHF.

This clone was counted only a few times. The rearrangement joins TRBV6-5 to TRBJ2-2; D uncertain. V lost 6 bases and J lost 2, with 4 bases in between. Germline-derived CDR1 and CDR2 are MNHEY and SVGAGI. The CDR3 is made up of 12 amino acids. This CDR3 reads CASSRNTGELFF. The CDR3 DNA reads as TGTGCCAGCAGCAGAAACACCGGGGAGCTGTTTTTT.

This clone was seen a few times. This rearrangement joins TRBV19 to TRBJ1-1; no clear D. From germline, CDR1 is LNHDA and CDR2 SQIVND (reference sequence). The CDR3 extends over 13 amino acids. Trimming took off 5 bases at V and 2 bases at J, with 9 bases between the two ends. The CDR3 coding sequence is TGTGCCAGTAGTTATCAGAGAAACACTGAAGCTTTCTTT. Translated, it gives CASSYQRNTEAFF.

The chain carries TRBV5-1 and TRBJ1-6; 10 nucleotides match TRBD1. The germline V gene has CDR1 SGHRS and CDR2 YFSETQ. V lost 2 bases to trimming and J lost 5 bases; unmatched junction nucleotides: 4. This CDR3 is built from 16 residues. CDR3 sequence (DNA): TGCGCCAGCAGCTTCGGGACAGGGGAGGATAATTCACCCCTCCACTTT. This codes for CASSFGTGEDNSPLHF. Using reference TRBV5-1 and TRBJ1-6 for the parts outside the CDR3, the full variable domain is KAGVTQTPRYLIKTRGQQVTLSCSPISGHRSVSWYQQTPGQGLQFLFEYFSETQRNKGNFPGRFSGRQFSNSRSEMNVSTLELGDSALYLCASSFGTGEDNSPLHFGNGTRLTVT.